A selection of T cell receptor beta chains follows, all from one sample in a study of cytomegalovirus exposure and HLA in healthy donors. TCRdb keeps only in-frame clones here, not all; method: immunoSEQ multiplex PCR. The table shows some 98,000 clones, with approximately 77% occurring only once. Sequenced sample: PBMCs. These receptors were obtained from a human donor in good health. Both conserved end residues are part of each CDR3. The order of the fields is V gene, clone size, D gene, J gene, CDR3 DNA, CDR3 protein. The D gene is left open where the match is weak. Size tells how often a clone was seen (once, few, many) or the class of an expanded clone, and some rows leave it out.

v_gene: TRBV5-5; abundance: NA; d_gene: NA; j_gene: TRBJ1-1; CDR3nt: TGTGCCAGCAGCCACTATGCCGGGACACCCAACCCACTGAAAGCTTTCTTT; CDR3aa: CASSHYAGTPNPLKAFF
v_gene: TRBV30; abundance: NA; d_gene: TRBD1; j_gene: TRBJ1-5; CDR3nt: TGTGCCTGGAGTGTAAGGACAGGGGATCAGCCCCAGCATTTT; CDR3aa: CAWSVRTGDQPQHF
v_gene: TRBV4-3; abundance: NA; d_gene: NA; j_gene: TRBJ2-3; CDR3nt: TGCGCCAGCGGCCAAGGACAAGTGAGAGATACGCAGTATTTT; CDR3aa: CASGQGQVRDTQYF
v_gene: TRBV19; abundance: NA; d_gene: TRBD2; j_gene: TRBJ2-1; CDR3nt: TGTGCCAGTAGTATGGGGCGGGAGGGCCGGTACAATGAGCAGTTCTTC; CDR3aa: CASSMGREGRYNEQFF
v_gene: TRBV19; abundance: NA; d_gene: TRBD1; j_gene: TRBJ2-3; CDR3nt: TGTGCCAGTAGTCTTACAGGGGGCAGAGATACGCAGTATTTT; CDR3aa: CASSLTGGRDTQYF
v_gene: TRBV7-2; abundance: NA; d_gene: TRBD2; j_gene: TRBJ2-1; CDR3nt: TGTGCCAGCAGCTTAGAATCCGGACTAGCGGACAATGAGCAGTTCTTC; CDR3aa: CASSLESGLADNEQFF
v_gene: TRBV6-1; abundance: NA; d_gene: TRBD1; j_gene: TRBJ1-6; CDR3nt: TGTGCCAGCAGTGACAGACAGGGAGTTTCACCCCTCCACTTT; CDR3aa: CASSDRQGVSPLHF
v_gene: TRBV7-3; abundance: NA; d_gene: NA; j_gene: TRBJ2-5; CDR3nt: TGTGCCAGCAGCTTACGCAGGCGAGAGACCCAGTACTTC; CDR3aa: CASSLRRRETQYF
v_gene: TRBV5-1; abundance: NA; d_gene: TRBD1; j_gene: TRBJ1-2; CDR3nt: TGCGCCAGCAGTTCAGGGACAGGGCTTGGCTACACCTTC; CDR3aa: CASSSGTGLGYTF
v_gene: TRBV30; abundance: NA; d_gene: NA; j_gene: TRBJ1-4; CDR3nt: TGTGCCTGGAGCCCAACAGGGGAAAAACTGTTTTTT; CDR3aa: CAWSPTGEKLFF
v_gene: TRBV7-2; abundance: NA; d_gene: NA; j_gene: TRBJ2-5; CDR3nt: TGTGCCAGCAGCCCCGAATTGGGACACTTCTCGCCCAAGTACTTC; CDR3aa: CASSPELGHFSPKYF
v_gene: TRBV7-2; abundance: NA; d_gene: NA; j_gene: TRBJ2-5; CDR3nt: TGTGCCAGCAGCTTAAACGGGGGGCCGACAAGCGAGACCCAGTACTTC; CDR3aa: CASSLNGGPTSETQYF
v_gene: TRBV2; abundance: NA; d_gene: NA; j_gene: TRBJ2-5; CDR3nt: TGTGCCAGCAGTGATGGGCCCCAAGAGACCCAGTACTTC; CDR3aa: CASSDGPQETQYF
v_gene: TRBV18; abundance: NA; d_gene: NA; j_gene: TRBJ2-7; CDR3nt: TGTGCCAGCTCACCGGTCGGGTTCGGTGAGCAGTACTTC; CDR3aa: CASSPVGFGEQYF
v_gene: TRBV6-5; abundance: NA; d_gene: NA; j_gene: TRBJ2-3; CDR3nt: TGTGCCAGCAGTTACGTCCCGCAGGGCACAGATACGCAGTATTTT; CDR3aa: CASSYVPQGTDTQYF
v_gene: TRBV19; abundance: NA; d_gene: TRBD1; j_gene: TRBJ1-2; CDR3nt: TGTGCCAGTAGTCTACCGACAGGGTGGTATGGCTACACCTTC; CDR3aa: CASSLPTGWYGYTF
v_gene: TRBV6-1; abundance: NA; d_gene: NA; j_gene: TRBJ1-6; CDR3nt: TGTGCCAGCAGTGGGACAGAGACCCTCATAAGGTCACCCCTCCACTTT; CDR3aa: CASSGTETLIRSPLHF
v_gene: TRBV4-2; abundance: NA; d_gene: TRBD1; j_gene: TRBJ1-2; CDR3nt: TGTGCCAGCAGCCTAGGGACAGGCTATGGCTACACCTTC; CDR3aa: CASSLGTGYGYTF
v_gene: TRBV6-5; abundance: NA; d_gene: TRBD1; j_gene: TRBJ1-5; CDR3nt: TGTGCCAGCAGGGGACAGAGCAATCAGCCCCAGCATTTT; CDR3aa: CASRGQSNQPQHF
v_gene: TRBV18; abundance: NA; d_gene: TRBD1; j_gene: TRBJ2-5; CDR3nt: TGTGCCAGCTCACCAGGCGCAAGACAGGGGGCTTTCGAGACCCAGTACTTC; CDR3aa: CASSPGARQGAFETQYF
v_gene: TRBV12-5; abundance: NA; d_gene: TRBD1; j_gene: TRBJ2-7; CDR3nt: TGTGCTAGTGGTTTGGTACGGACAGGGTACGAGCAGTACTTC; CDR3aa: CASGLVRTGYEQYF
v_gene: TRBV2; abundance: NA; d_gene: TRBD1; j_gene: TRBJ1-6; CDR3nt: TGTGCCAGCAGCTTTACAGGGGGCTATAATTCACCCCTCCACTTT; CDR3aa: CASSFTGGYNSPLHF
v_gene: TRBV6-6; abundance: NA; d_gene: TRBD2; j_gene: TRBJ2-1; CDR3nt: TGTGCCGGCAGTTACCCTCCCTCGGGGAGGGATGAGCAGTTCTTC; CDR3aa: CAGSYPPSGRDEQFF
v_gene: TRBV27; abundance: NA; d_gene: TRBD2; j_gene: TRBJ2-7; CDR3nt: TGTGCCAGCAGTCCGAATACCGTAGCGGGGGAGCAGTACTTC; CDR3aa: CASSPNTVAGEQYF
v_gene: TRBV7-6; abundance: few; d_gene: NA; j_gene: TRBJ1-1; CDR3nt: TGTGCCAGCAGCTTAGGGGCGGGGTTCGACACTGAAGCTTTCTTT; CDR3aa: CASSLGAGFDTEAFF
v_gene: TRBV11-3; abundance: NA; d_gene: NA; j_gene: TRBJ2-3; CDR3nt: TGTGCCAGCAGCCCATTCCAGGACACAGATACGCAGTATTTT; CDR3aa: CASSPFQDTDTQYF
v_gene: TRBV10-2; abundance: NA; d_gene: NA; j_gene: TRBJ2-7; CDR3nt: TGCGCCAGCAGTGATCCTTCCTACGAGCAGTACTTC; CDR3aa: CASSDPSYEQYF
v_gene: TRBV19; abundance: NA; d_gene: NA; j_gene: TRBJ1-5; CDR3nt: TGTGCCAGTAGTATATGGGGCCAGCCCCAGCATTTT; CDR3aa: CASSIWGQPQHF
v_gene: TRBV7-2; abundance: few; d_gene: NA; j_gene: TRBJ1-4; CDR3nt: TGTGCCAGCAGCGCTACCAGGGGAATTAGCGAAAAACTGTTTTTT; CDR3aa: CASSATRGISEKLFF
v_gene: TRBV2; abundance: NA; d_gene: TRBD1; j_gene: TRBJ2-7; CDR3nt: TGTGCCAGCAGTTTGGGACAGCCTGAAATCTACGAGCAGTACTTC; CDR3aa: CASSLGQPEIYEQYF
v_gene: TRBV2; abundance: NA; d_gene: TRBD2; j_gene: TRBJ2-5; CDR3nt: TGTGCCAGCAGTGCCGCGGGAGGGGCGACGACCCAGTACTTC; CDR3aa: CASSAAGGATTQYF
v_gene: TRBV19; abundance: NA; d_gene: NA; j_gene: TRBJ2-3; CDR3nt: TGTGCCAGTAGTCCGCAGGGGTCTAGTAGCACAGATACGCAGTATTTT; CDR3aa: CASSPQGSSSTDTQYF
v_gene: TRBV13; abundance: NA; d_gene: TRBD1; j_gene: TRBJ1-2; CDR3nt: TGTGCCAGCAGCGCCCCTCACAGGGGTGGAGGCTACACCTTC; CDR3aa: CASSAPHRGGGYTF
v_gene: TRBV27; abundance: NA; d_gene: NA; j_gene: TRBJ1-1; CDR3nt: TGTGCCAGCAGTTTAAATCGTGCAGGTAACACTGAAGCTTTCTTT; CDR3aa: CASSLNRAGNTEAFF
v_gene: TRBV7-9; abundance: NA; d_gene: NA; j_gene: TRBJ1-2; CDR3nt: TGTGCCAGCAGCAAACAGGCCCTAGATGGCTACACCTTC; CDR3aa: CASSKQALDGYTF
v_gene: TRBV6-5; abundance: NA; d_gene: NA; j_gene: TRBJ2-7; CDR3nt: TGTGCCAGCAGTCGTTCTTACAACTACGAGCAGTACTTC; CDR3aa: CASSRSYNYEQYF
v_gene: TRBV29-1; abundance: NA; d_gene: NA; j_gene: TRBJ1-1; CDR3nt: TGCAGCGTTGATATGGGGGGGCGGGTAGCTTTCTTT; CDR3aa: CSVDMGGRVAFF
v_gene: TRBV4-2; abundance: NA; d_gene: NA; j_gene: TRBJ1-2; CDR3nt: TGTGCCAGCAGCCAAGATTCTTCTGGCTACACCTTC; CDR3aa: CASSQDSSGYTF